The 20 T cell receptor beta chains presented below share a single source sample, sequenced in a study of blood T cell repertoires in COVID-19. Using immunoSEQ multiplex PCR, the repertoire was profiled, and TCRdb retains in-frame clones only, with some absent. The sample lists 150,000 to 200,000 clones, roughly nine tenths occurring once. Source material: peripheral blood. The source of these receptors is an elderly woman in a cohort sampled during active or convalescent COVID-19.

The CDR3 coding sequence is TGTGCCTCTCAACAGGGCGTCTCTGGAAACACCATATATTTT. This gives the protein CASQQGVSGNTIYF. The rearrangement links TRBV30 to TRBJ1-3; TRBD1 might be the D (6 bases). Trimming pared 7 bases from V and 0 bases from J, leaving 13 bases between. CDR3 length equals 14 residues. Germline lookup yields CDR1 GTSNPN and CDR2 SVGIG (reference sequence).

The chain links TRBV6-5 to TRBJ2-7; 9 bases are shared with TRBD2. The V segment lost 5 bases and the J segment 4 bases; nucleotides outside the gene matches: 9. This CDR3 comprises 15 residues. The germline CDR1 and CDR2 sequences are MNHEY and SVGAGI. In DNA, the CDR3 is TGTGCCAGCAGTCCCGGAGGCGGGAGGGGATACGAGCAGTACGTC. It yields the protein CASSPGGGRGYEQYV.

This chain joins TRBV24-1 and TRBJ2-1; 16 bases are a match to TRBD2. The CDR3 is 19 amino acids. With V trimmed by 2 bases and J by 9 bases, 12 bases remained unmatched. Germline V gene lookup returns CDR1 KGHDR and CDR2 SFDVKD. The CDR3 sequence: CATSDSGLAGGQAYGEQFF. The CDR3 DNA sequence: TGTGCCACCAGTGATTCGGGACTAGCGGGGGGGCAGGCGTACGGTGAGCAGTTCTTC.

In this sample, this clone turned up once. The gene calls are TRBV19 and TRBJ2-5; D is possibly TRBD1 (5 bases). Germline V lookup: CDR1 LNHDA, CDR2 SQIVND (reference sequence). V lost 3 bases and J 4 bases, leaving 15 bases between the germline ends. This CDR3 region has 15 residues. CDR3 in amino acids: CASSIVVGVGETQYF. CDR3 nucleotides: TGTGCCAGTAGTATCGTGGTAGGGGTTGGAGAGACCCAGTACTTC.

This clone is a singleton in its sample. The V and J genes are TRBV29-1 and TRBJ2-1, with 7 bases aligning to TRBD1. The CDR3 covers 14 residues. Germline trimming cut 3 bases from V and 5 bases from J; bases unmatched to any gene: 7. In germline, CDR1 is SQVTM, CDR2 ANQGSEA. Here the CDR3 reads CSVDVRGSNNEQFF. DNA of the CDR3: TGCAGCGTTGACGTCAGGGGGTCGAACAATGAGCAGTTCTTC.

This clone was picked up a small number of times. The chain combines TRBV5-4 with TRBJ2-7; D call uncertain. The V gene's germline CDR1 is SGHNT and CDR2 YYREEE (reference sequence). The CDR3 consists of 12 residues. V was trimmed by 2 bases and J by 4 bases, leaving 7 bases between them. The CDR3 loop is CASSLNHYEQYV. CDR3 DNA: TGTGCCAGCAGCTTAAATCATTACGAGCAGTACGTC.

This chain uses TRBV5-6 with TRBJ1-2; 7 positions agree with TRBD1. The CDR3 has 13 residues. V lost 4 bases to trimming and J lost 8 bases; unmatched junction nucleotides: 8. Germline-derived CDR1 and CDR2 are SGHDT and YYEEEE. This CDR3 is CASSQDRLLGYTF. Here the CDR3 DNA reads TGTGCCAGCAGCCAGGACAGGCTTTTGGGCTACACCTTC. The full variable domain, completed using reference TRBV5-6 and TRBJ1-2, is DAGVTQSPTHLIKTRGQQVTLRCSPKSGHDTVSWYQQALGQGPQFIFQYYEEEERQRGNFPDRFSGHQFPNYSSELNVNALLLGDSALYLCASSQDRLLGYTFGSGTRLTVV.

The rearrangement joins TRBV7-9 to TRBJ1-2; tentatively, D is TRBD1 (5 bases). Trimming left V 5 bases short and J 3 bases short, with 13 bases between. CDR1 is SEHNR and CDR2 is FQNEAQ in the germline V gene (reference sequence). CDR3 length equals 14 residues. CDR3 in amino acids: CASSTEDSYYGYTF. DNA of the CDR3: TGTGCCAGCAGCACAGAAGACAGTTACTATGGCTACACCTTC.

The CDR3, as DNA: TGTGCCAGCAGCGCCGGACAGGGTCTATCCAATGAGCAGTTCTTC. It yields the protein CASSAGQGLSNEQFF. The chain links TRBV3-1 (or the pseudogene TRBV3-2) to TRBJ2-1; 8 nucleotides match TRBD1. Germline trimming cut 5 bases from V and 6 bases from J; bases unmatched to any gene: 9. Per germline, CDR1 LGHDT and CDR2 YNNKEL (reference sequence). The CDR3 spans 15 residues.

The chain employs TRBV18 and TRBJ1-1, with D unclear. V lost 3 bases to trimming and J lost 1 base, with 12 bases between them. The CDR3 is 15 amino acids. CDR1 KGHSH and CDR2 LQKENI come from the germline V gene. CDR3 DNA: TGTGCCAGCTCACCGACTTCCCCCGGGAACACTGAAGCTTTCTTT. It encodes CASSPTSPGNTEAFF. Based on the CDR3 plus reference TRBV18 and TRBJ1-1, the full variable domain is NAGVMQNPRHLVRRRGQEARLRCSPMKGHSHVYWYRQLPEEGLKFMVYLQKENIIDESGMPKERFSAEFPKEGPSILRIQQVVRGDSAAYFCASSPTSPGNTEAFFGQGTRLTVV.

This clone has a single count. The V and J genes are TRBV7-6 and TRBJ2-1; tentative D call: TRBD2 (6 bases). This CDR3 has 15 residues. Between the trimmed V and J ends, which lost 3 bases and 5 bases, there was a span of 14 bases. Germline values: CDR1 SGHVS, CDR2 FNYEAQ. This chain's CDR3 is CASSFGGMGHNEQFF. The CDR3 nucleotides are TGTGCCAGCAGCTTTGGCGGGATGGGTCACAATGAGCAGTTCTTC.

The chain links TRBV20-1 to TRBJ1-3, with D perhaps TRBD1 (5 bases). Germline-derived CDR1 and CDR2 are DFQATT and SNEGSKA (reference sequence). V was cut by 3 bases and J by 3 bases, with 12 bases left in between. The CDR3 is made up of 14 amino acids. The CDR3 region is CSASLGHRGNTIYF. The CDR3 bases are TGCAGTGCTAGTCTAGGACACCGTGGAAACACCATATATTTT.

The chain has TRBV19 and TRBJ1-4; unclear D gene. Trimming took 3 bases from V and 5 from J, leaving 4 bases between them. Germline values: CDR1 LNHDA, CDR2 SQIVND (reference sequence). The CDR3 extends over 12 amino acids. The CDR3 spells CASSIRNEKLFF. CDR3 DNA sequence: TGTGCCAGTAGTATCAGAAATGAAAAACTGTTTTTT.

This chain uses TRBV29-1 with TRBJ1-3, with no clear D. Trimming removed 2 bases from V and 2 bases from J, with 10 bases in between. This CDR3 region has 14 residues. The germline V gene has CDR1 SQVTM and CDR2 ANQGSEA. CDR3 in amino acids: CSVEIGRTGNTIYF. Here the CDR3 DNA reads TGCAGCGTTGAAATCGGTAGAACTGGAAACACCATATATTTT. Full variable domain (missing parts from reference TRBV29-1 and TRBJ1-3): SAVISQKPSRDICQRGTSLTIQCQVDSQVTMMFWYRQQPGQSLTLIATANQGSEATYESGFVIDKFPISRPNLTFSTLTVSNMSPEDSSIYLCSVEIGRTGNTIYFGEGSWLTVV.

The chain uses TRBV5-5 and TRBJ2-4, with D perhaps TRBD1 (5 bases). Germline V gene data show CDR1 as SGHKS and CDR2 as YYEKEE (reference sequence). Trimming shortened V by 1 base and J by 3 bases, and 17 bases separated the two germline ends. The CDR3 extends over 17 amino acids. CDR3 nucleotides: TGTGCCAGCAGCTTGCAGCAGGGAAGGGTAGGCAAAAACATTCAGTACTTC. This gives the protein CASSLQQGRVGKNIQYF.

The chain carries TRBV10-3 and TRBJ1-1; maybe TRBD1 (5 bases). The CDR3 has 13 residues. The germline V and J ends were trimmed by 6 bases and 3 bases, with 11 bases remaining between them. Germline values: CDR1 ENHRY, CDR2 SYGVKD. CDR3: CAISEGRDTEAFF. CDR3 sequence (DNA): TGTGCCATCAGCGAGGGGAGGGACACTGAAGCTTTCTTT.

The rearrangement links TRBV10-3 to TRBJ2-2, with D possibly being TRBD2 (6 bases). Per the germline V gene, CDR1 is ENHRY and CDR2 is SYGVKD. This CDR3 is 16 amino acids long. Trimming removed 0 bases at V and 4 bases at J, with 12 bases between. The CDR3 DNA follows: TGTGCCATCAGTGAGTCGGTACTAGCATTCACCGGGGAGCTGTTTTTT. It encodes CAISESVLAFTGELFF.

This rearrangement joins TRBV2 to TRBJ1-5, with D perhaps matching TRBD1 (5 bases). This CDR3 comprises 14 residues. Germline values: CDR1 SNHLY, CDR2 FYNNEI. The germline V and J ends were trimmed by 1 base and 5 bases, with 9 bases remaining between them. The CDR3, as DNA: TGTGCCAGCAGTGAAGAAGGGGCTGATCAGCCCCAGCATTTT. It translates to CASSEEGADQPQHF.

The rearrangement uses TRBV28 and TRBJ1-2; 7 nucleotides line up with TRBD1. V lost 5 bases, J lost 8 bases, and 11 bases stayed unmatched. Germline V lookup: CDR1 MDHEN, CDR2 SYDVKM. CDR3 length: 14 amino acids. The chain's CDR3 is CASSPLRQGLGYTF. The CDR3 region has the DNA TGTGCCAGCAGTCCCCTCCGACAGGGCTTAGGCTACACCTTC.

The chain employs TRBV3-1 (or the pseudogene TRBV3-2) and TRBJ2-1, with D possibly being TRBD1 (5 bases). The CDR3 sequence is 17 residues long. V lost 2 bases, J lost 0 bases, and 14 bases lay in between. Germline CDR1 reads LGHDT; CDR2 reads YNNKEL (reference sequence). As DNA, the CDR3 is TGTGCCAGCAGCCAACCTGGGGCAGAAAGCTCCTACAATGAGCAGTTCTTC. Encoded protein: CASSQPGAESSYNEQFF.